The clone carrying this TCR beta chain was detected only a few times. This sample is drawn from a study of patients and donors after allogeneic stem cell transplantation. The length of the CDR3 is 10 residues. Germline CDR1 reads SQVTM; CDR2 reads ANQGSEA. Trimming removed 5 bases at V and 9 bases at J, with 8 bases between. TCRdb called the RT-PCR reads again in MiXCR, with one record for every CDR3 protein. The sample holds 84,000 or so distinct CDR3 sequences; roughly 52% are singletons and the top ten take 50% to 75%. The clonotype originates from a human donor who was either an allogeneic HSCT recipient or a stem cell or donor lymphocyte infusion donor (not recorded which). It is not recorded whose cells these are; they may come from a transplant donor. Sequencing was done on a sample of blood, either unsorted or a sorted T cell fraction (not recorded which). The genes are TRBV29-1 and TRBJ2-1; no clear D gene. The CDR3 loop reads CSVQHGEQFF. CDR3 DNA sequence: TGCAGCGTTCAACACGGTGAGCAGTTCTTC.